This T cell receptor beta chain derives from a study of shared clonotypes between healthy human individuals. Turning to the study itself: CD4 naive and memory got three plates each, CD8 naive two, CD8 memory one.

Each sample came from a Caucasian adult donor living in Nashville, Tennessee. This clone was recorded only once. The antigen is unknown. Study-wide results and limits: For naive CD4 cells, around 5.1% of clonotypes were shared across a handful of donors. Non-shared clonotypes displayed generation probabilities falling below those of clonotypes present in all four donors.

The CDR3 contains 16 residues. Trimming took 0 bases from V and 4 from J, leaving 15 bases between them. CDR1 and CDR2 (germline): GTSNPN, SVGIG (reference sequence). The method was immunoSEQ multiplex PCR; TCRdb's version includes in-frame clones alone and lacks a portion of them. This table holds over a million clones, roughly 74% found once. The chain joins TRBV30 to TRBJ1-4; a weak D match, TRBD1 (5 bases). The TCR was taken from a man aged 18-30 years in good health. Some clones in this sample may be carry-over from other donors' samples. The sample comprised memory CD4+ T cells from PBMCs. As to subset: CD45RA-negative fraction. The CDR3 is CAWSVVKGVINEKLFF. As DNA, the CDR3 is TGTGCCTGGAGTGTTGTGAAAGGGGTAATTAATGAAAAACTGTTTTTT.